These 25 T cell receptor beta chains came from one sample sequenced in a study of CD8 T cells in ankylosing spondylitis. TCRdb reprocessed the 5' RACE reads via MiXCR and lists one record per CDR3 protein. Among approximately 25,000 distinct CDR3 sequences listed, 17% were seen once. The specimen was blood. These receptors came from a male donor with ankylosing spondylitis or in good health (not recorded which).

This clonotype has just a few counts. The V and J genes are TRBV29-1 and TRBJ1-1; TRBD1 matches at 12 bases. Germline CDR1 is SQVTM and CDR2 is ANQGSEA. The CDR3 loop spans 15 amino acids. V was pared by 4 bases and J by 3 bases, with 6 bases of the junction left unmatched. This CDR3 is CSVVGTGGAYTEAFF. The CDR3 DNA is TGCAGCGTTGTGGGGACAGGGGGCGCTTACACTGAAGCTTTCTTT. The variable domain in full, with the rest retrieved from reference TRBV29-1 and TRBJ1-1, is SAVISQKPSRDICQRGTSLTIQCQVDSQVTMMFWYRQQPGQSLTLIATANQGSEATYESGFVIDKFPISRPNLTFSTLTVSNMSPEDSSIYLCSVVGTGGAYTEAFFGQGTRLTVV.

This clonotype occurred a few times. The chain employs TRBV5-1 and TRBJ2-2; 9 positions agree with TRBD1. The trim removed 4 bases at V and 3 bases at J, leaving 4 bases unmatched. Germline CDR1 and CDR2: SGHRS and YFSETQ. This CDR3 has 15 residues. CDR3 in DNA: TGCGCCAGCAGCGTACAGGGGGCGCACACCGGGGAGCTGTTTTTT. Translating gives CASSVQGAHTGELFF. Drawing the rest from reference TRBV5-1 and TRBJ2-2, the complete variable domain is KAGVTQTPRYLIKTRGQQVTLSCSPISGHRSVSWYQQTPGQGLQFLFEYFSETQRNKGNFPGRFSGRQFSNSRSEMNVSTLELGDSALYLCASSVQGAHTGELFFGEGSRLTVL.

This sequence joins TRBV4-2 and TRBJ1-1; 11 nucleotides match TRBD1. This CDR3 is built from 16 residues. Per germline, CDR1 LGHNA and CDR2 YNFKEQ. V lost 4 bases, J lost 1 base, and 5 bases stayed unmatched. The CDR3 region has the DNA TGTGCCAGCAGCCCAACCGGGACAGGGGGGAACACTGAAGCTTTCTTT. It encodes CASSPTGTGGNTEAFF.

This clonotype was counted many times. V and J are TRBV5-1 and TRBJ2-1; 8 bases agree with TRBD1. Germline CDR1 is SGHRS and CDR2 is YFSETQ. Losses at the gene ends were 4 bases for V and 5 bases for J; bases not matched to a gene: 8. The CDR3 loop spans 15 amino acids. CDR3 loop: CASSDGQGTNNEQFF. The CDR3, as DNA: TGCGCCAGCAGCGACGGACAGGGCACAAACAATGAGCAGTTCTTC.

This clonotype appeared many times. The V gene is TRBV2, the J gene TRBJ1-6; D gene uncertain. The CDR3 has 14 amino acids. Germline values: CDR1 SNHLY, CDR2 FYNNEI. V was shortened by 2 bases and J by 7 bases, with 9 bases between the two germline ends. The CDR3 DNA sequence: TGTGCCAGCAGTGAACGGGTTGTGAATTCACCCCTCCACTTT. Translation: CASSERVVNSPLHF.

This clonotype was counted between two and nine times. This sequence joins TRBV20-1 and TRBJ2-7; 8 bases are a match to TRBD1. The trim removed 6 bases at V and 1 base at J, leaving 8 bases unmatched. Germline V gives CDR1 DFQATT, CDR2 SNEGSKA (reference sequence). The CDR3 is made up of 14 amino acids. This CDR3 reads CSAPRQGMSYEQYF. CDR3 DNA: TGCAGTGCCCCGAGACAGGGGATGTCCTACGAGCAGTACTTC.

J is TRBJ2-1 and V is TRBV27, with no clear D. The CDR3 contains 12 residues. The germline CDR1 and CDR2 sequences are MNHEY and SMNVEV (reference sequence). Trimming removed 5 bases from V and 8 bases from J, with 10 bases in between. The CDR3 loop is CASSPIGDEQFF. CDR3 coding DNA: TGTGCCAGCAGTCCGATTGGGGATGAGCAGTTCTTC.

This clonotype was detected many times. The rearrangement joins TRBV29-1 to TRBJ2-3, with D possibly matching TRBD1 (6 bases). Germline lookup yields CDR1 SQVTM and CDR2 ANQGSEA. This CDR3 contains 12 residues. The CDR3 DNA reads TGCAGTGTGGGGGCCTCCCCAGATACGCAGTATTTT. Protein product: CSVGASPDTQYF.

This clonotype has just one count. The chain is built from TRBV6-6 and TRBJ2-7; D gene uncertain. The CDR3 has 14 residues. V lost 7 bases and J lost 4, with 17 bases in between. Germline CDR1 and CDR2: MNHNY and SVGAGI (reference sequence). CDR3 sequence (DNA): TGTGCCAGCACAAATGGGAACAGAGTATACGAGCAGTACGTC. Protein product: CASTNGNRVYEQYV.

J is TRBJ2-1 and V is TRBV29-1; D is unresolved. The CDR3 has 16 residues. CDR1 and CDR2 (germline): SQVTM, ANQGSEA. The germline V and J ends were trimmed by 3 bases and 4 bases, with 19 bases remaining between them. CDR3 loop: CSVEPGPDIPYNEQFF. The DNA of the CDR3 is TGCAGCGTTGAGCCCGGGCCCGATATCCCTTACAATGAGCAGTTCTTC.

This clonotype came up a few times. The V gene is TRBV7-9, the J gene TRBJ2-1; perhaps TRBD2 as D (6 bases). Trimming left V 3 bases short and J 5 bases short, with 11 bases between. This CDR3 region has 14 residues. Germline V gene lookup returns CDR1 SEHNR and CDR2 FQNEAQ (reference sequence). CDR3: CASSLRGGNNEQFF. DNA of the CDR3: TGTGCCAGCAGCTTGAGGGGAGGCAACAATGAGCAGTTCTTC.

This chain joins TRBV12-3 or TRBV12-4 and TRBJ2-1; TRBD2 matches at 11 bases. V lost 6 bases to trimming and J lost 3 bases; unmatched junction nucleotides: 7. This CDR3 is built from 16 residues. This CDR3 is CASSPTSGSNYNEQFF. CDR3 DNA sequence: TGTGCCAGCAGCCCTACTAGCGGGAGTAACTACAATGAGCAGTTCTTC.

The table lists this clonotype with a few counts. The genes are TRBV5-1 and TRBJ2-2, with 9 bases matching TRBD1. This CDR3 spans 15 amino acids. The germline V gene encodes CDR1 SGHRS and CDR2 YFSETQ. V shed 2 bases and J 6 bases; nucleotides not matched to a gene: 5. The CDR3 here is CASSFNRGLAGELFF. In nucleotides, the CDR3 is TGCGCCAGCAGCTTTAACAGGGGGCTGGCCGGGGAGCTGTTTTTT.

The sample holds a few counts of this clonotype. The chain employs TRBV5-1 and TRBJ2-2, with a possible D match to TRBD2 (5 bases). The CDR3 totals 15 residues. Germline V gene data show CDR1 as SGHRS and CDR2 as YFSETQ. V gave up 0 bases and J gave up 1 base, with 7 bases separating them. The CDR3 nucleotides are TGCGCCAGCAGCTTGGGAGCGGAGAACACCGGGGAGCTGTTTTTT. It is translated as CASSLGAENTGELFF. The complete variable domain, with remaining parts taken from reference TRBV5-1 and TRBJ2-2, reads KAGVTQTPRYLIKTRGQQVTLSCSPISGHRSVSWYQQTPGQGLQFLFEYFSETQRNKGNFPGRFSGRQFSNSRSEMNVSTLELGDSALYLCASSLGAENTGELFFGEGSRLTVL.

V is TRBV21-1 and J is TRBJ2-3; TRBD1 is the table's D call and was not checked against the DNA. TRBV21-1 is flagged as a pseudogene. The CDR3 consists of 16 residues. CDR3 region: CASRTKQGVTTDTQYF. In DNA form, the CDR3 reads TGTGCCAGCAGGACAAAACAGGGGGTCACGACGGATACGCAGTATTTT.

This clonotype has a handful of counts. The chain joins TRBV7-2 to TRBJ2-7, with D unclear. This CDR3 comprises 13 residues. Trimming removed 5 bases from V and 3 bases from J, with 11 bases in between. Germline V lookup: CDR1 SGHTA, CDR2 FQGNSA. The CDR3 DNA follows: TGTGCCAGCAGCGGATCTTGGGGCTACGAGCAGTACGTC. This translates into CASSGSWGYEQYV.

CDR3 nucleotide sequence: TGTGCCAGCAGTTTTGGGCTAGCGGGAGTCAAAAACATTCAGTACTTC. Translated: CASSFGLAGVKNIQYF. V and J are TRBV12-3 or TRBV12-4 and TRBJ2-4; the match to TRBD2 covers 10 bases. The trim removed 3 bases at V and 3 bases at J, leaving 5 bases unmatched. The CDR3 has 16 residues.

The chain's CDR3 is CACDKVETQYF. The CDR3 DNA reads as TGTGCCTGTGATAAGGTGGAGACCCAGTACTTC. This chain joins TRBV30 and TRBJ2-5; no reliable D call. From germline, CDR1 is GTSNPN and CDR2 SVGIG (reference sequence). Trimming shortened V by 6 bases and J by 5 bases, and 10 bases separated the two germline ends. The CDR3 runs to 11 residues.

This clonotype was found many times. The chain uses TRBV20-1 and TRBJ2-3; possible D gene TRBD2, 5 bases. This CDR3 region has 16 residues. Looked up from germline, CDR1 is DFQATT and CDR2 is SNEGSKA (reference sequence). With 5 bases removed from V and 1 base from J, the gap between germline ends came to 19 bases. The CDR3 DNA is TGCAGTGCTGAAGCGGACCACGGAATGGGCACAGATACGCAGTATTTT. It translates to CSAEADHGMGTDTQYF.

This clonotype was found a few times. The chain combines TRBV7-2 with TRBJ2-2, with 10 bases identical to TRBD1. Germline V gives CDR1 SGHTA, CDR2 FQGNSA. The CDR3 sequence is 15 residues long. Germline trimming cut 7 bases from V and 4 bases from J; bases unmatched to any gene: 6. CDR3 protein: CASNDRGRGTGELFF. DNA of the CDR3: TGTGCCAGCAACGACAGGGGGCGCGGCACCGGGGAGCTGTTTTTT.

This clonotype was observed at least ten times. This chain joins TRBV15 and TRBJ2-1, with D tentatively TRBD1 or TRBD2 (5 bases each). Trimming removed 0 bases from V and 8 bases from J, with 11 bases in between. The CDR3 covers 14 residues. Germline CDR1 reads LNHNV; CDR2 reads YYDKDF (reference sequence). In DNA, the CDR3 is TGTGCCACCAGCAGAGACCTGGGGCGGGATGAGCAGTTCTTC. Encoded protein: CATSRDLGRDEQFF.

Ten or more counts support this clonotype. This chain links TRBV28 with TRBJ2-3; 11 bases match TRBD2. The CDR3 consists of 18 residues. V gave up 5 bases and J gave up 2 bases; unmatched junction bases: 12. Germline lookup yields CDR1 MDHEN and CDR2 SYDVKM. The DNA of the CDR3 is TGTGCCAGCAGTCCCCCCGGACCGGGACTAGCGGTCACAGATACGCAGTATTTT. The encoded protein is CASSPPGPGLAVTDTQYF.

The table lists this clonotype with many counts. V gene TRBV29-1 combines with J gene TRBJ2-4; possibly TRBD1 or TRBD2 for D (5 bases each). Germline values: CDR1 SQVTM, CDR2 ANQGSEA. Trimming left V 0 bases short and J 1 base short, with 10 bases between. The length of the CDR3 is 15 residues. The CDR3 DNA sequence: TGCAGCGTTGAAGATCTTGGGGGTGCCAAAAACATTCAGTACTTC. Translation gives CSVEDLGGAKNIQYF.

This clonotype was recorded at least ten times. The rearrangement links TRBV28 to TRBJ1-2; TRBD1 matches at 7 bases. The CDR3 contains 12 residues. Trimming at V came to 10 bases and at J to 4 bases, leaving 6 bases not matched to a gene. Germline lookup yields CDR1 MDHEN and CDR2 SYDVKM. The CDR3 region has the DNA TGTGCCACCAGGGACAGTCTCTATGGCTACACCTTC. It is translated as CATRDSLYGYTF.

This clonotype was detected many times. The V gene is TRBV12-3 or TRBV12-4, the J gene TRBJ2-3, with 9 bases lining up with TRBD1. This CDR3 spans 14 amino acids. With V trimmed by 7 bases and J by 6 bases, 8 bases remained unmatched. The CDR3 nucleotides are TGTGCCAGCAATCCCCGACAGGGGGGGGATACGCAGTATTTT. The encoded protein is CASNPRQGGDTQYF.